This T cell receptor (beta chain) is from a study of blood T cell repertoires in COVID-19. Germline V lookup: CDR1 KGHSH, CDR2 LQKENI. V gave up 5 bases and J gave up 2 bases, with 9 bases separating them. The CDR3 runs 14 residues. Assay: immunoSEQ multiplex PCR; the TCRdb copy retains only in-frame clones and omits some. Among more than 200,000 clones listed, around 87% were seen once. Sequencing was done on a sample of peripheral blood. The receptor was isolated from a woman aged 60-70 years with COVID-19, enrolled during active disease. The chain carries TRBV18 and TRBJ2-2; possibly TRBD1 for D (5 bases). Here the CDR3 reads CASSAGQNTGELFF. Here the CDR3 DNA reads TGTGCCAGCTCAGCAGGACAAAACACCGGGGAGCTGTTTTTT.